The sequence of this TCR beta chain was determined in a study of T-cell reconstitution after alpha-beta-depleted transplantation in children. The authors prepared the TCRbeta library with unique molecular identifiers. TCRdb processed the PCR reads anew with MiXCR; each CDR3 protein has one entry. The sample contains about 400,000 distinct CDR3 sequences, 15% to 20% of which appear only once. This clonotype occurred a few times. Its matching antigen is unknown. Germline-derived CDR1 and CDR2 are SGHRS and YFSETQ. V was cut by 2 bases and J by 3 bases, with 11 bases left in between. This CDR3 has 14 amino acids. Whole-study results and caveats: Newly produced T cells mostly accounted for T-cell counts and diversity one year post-transplant. Where alpha-beta T cells came from about two months after transplant was reportedly several hundred expanded graft clones.

The rearrangement uses TRBV5-1 and TRBJ2-5; the D is unclear. The sequence came from a boy younger than two who had a stem cell transplant for Wiskott-Aldrich syndrome, so the T cells may come from the graft donor. The material sequenced was PBMCs, mostly from graft donor cells, taken 360 days after TCRalphabeta/CD19-depleted stem cell transplant. As DNA, the CDR3 is TGCGCCAGCAGCTTTCGCGGAAACAAAGAGACCCAGTACTTC. Protein product: CASSFRGNKETQYF.